Listed below are T cell receptor beta chains from one sample, sequenced in a study of CD8 T cells in ankylosing spondylitis. MiXCR, run by TCRdb on the 5' RACE reads, gives a single entry per CDR3 protein. The table records roughly 440,000 distinct CDR3 sequences, more than 15% of them present only once. The sample comprised blood, either unsorted or a sorted T cell fraction (not recorded which). These receptors were taken from a male donor with ankylosing spondylitis. Each CDR3 is given with its conserved first and last residue. The order of the fields is V gene, D gene, clone size, J gene, CDR3 protein, CDR3 DNA. D genes are given only for firm matches. Some rows mark clone size as missing; the rest say once, few, many or name a class of expanded clone.

>TRBV11-1|TRBD2|NA|TRBJ2-1
CASSPRGASGVYNEQFF
TGTGCCAGCAGCCCCCGAGGGGCTAGCGGTGTATACAATGAGCAGTTCTTC
>TRBV14|NA|NA|TRBJ2-7
CASSHGPTVEQYF
TGTGCCAGCAGCCACGGGCCGACAGTCGAGCAGTACTTC
>TRBV28|NA|many|TRBJ2-1
CASSSPLSVSEQFF
TGTGCCAGCAGTTCCCCCCTTTCCGTGAGTGAGCAGTTCTTC
>TRBV3-1|NA|NA|TRBJ1-2
CASSKEEADRYGYTF
TGTGCCAGCAGCAAAGAAGAGGCAGATCGATATGGCTACACCTTC
>TRBV19|NA|few|TRBJ1-6
CASSVGTFNSPLHF
TGTGCCAGTAGTGTCGGGACATTTAATTCACCCCTCCACTTT
>TRBV14|NA|many|TRBJ1-1
CASSQGYKGEDEAFF
TGTGCCAGCAGCCAAGGATATAAAGGGGAGGATGAAGCTTTCTTT
>TRBV24-1|TRBD1|NA|TRBJ2-5
CATSDSGQGSQETQYF
TGTGCCACCAGTGATTCGGGACAGGGGAGTCAAGAGACCCAGTACTTC
>TRBV7-2|NA|NA|TRBJ2-7
CASGSRSYEQYF
TGTGCCAGCGGCTCCCGTTCCTACGAGCAGTACTTC
>TRBV4-3|NA|few|TRBJ2-5
CASSQFRWETQYF
TGCGCCAGCAGCCAATTCCGGTGGGAGACCCAGTACTTC
>TRBV20-1|TRBD1|NA|TRBJ1-6
CSARGRDRLPHSPLHF
TGCAGTGCCCGGGGTCGGGACAGGCTACCCCATTCACCCCTCCACTTT
>TRBV11-2|TRBD2|NA|TRBJ2-1
CASGGGPYNEQFF
TGTGCCAGCGGCGGGGGACCATACAATGAGCAGTTCTTC
>TRBV7-9|NA|NA|TRBJ1-1
CASRQPGENTEAFF
TGTGCCAGCAGACAACCGGGGGAGAACACTGAAGCTTTCTTT
>TRBV15|TRBD1|NA|TRBJ2-3
CATSRQGRDTQYF
TGTGCCACCAGCCGACAGGGGAGAGATACGCAGTATTTT
>TRBV20-1|NA|few|TRBJ1-6
CSASRESSYNSPLHF
TGCAGTGCAAGTCGTGAGAGCTCCTATAATTCACCCCTCCACTTT
>TRBV28|NA|NA|TRBJ2-7
CASTQADSSYEQYF
TGTGCCAGCACCCAAGCGGATAGCTCCTACGAGCAGTACTTC
>TRBV5-1|NA|few|TRBJ2-3
CASSSNGRTDTQYF
TGCGCCAGCAGCTCGAACGGCCGCACAGATACGCAGTATTTT
>TRBV10-1|TRBD1|NA|TRBJ1-5
CEDRELNQPQHF
TGCGAGGACAGGGAACTTAATCAGCCCCAGCATTTT
>TRBV6-1|NA|NA|TRBJ1-1
CASSRVIVNTEAFF
TGTGCCAGCAGTCGGGTAATCGTGAACACTGAAGCTTTCTTT
>TRBV7-2|TRBD2|many|TRBJ2-7
CASSLVGGTRGYEQYF
TGTGCCAGCAGCTTAGTAGGGGGGACTAGGGGATACGAGCAGTACTTC
>TRBV7-2|NA|few|TRBJ1-1
CASSPRPGKGTEAFF
TGTGCCAGCAGCCCCCGACCGGGAAAGGGTACTGAAGCTTTCTTT
>TRBV15|NA|NA|TRBJ2-5
CATSAASPGAQYF
TGTGCCACCAGCGCGGCTAGCCCTGGGGCCCAGTACTTC
>TRBV4-3|NA|NA|TRBJ2-7
CASSQDADYEQYF
TGCGCCAGCAGCCAAGACGCCGACTACGAGCAGTACTTC
>TRBV6-2/TRBV6-3|NA|NA|TRBJ2-3
CASSYSRGVGDTQYF
TGTGCCAGCAGTTACTCGCGGGGCGTTGGAGATACGCAGTATTTT
>TRBV5-1|NA|many|TRBJ2-5
CASSLDTVNYHF
TGCGCCAGCAGCTTGGATACGGTGAACTACCACTTC
>TRBV15|NA|NA|TRBJ2-1
CATSRDNSLNEQFF
TGTGCCACCAGCAGAGATAACTCCCTCAATGAGCAGTTCTTC
>TRBV12-3/TRBV12-4|NA|many|TRBJ2-1
CASTQLVSSYNEQFF
TGTGCCAGCACCCAGTTAGTAAGCTCCTACAATGAGCAGTTCTTC
>TRBV7-8|NA|NA|TRBJ1-1
CASSPPGGIEAFF
TGTGCCAGCAGCCCCCCCGGGGGGATTGAAGCTTTCTTT
>TRBV20-1|TRBD2|few|TRBJ2-5
CSATTSGGGWETQYF
TGCAGTGCAACGACTAGCGGGGGTGGTTGGGAGACCCAGTACTTC
>TRBV7-9|NA|NA|TRBJ1-1
CASTKGDKNTEAFF
TGTGCCAGCACCAAAGGGGACAAGAACACTGAAGCTTTCTTT
>TRBV4-1|NA|NA|TRBJ1-1
CASSQDEGDTEAFF
TGCGCCAGCAGCCAAGATGAAGGGGACACTGAAGCTTTCTTT
>TRBV5-1|NA|NA|TRBJ2-2
CASSLDGGELFF
TGCGCCAGCAGCTTGGATGGCGGGGAGCTGTTTTTT
>TRBV3-1|NA|NA|TRBJ2-3
CASSPRGRDTDTQYF
TGTGCCAGCAGCCCACGTGGGCGGGACACAGATACGCAGTATTTT
>TRBV7-2|NA|few|TRBJ2-1
CASSPGGARNEQFF
TGTGCCAGCAGCCCAGGGGGGGCCAGGAATGAGCAGTTCTTC
>TRBV5-1|TRBD1|few|TRBJ1-2
CASSLETGGNYGYTF
TGCGCCAGCAGCTTGGAAACAGGGGGTAACTATGGCTACACCTTC
>TRBV28|NA|few|TRBJ1-4
CASSLRGVWEKLFF
TGTGCCAGCAGTTTACGGGGCGTTTGGGAAAAACTGTTTTTT
>TRBV6-5|NA|NA|TRBJ1-6
CASSYGGRRNSPLHF
TGTGCCAGCAGTTACGGGGGCAGGAGGAATTCACCCCTCCACTTT
>TRBV24-1|TRBD1|few|TRBJ1-5
CATSGQGTNQPQHF
TGTGCCACCAGTGGACAGGGGACCAATCAGCCCCAGCATTTT
>TRBV7-9|NA|NA|TRBJ1-1
CASSPGQRQNEAFF
TGTGCCAGCAGCCCCGGACAGAGACAGAATGAAGCTTTCTTT
>TRBV5-1|NA|few|TRBJ1-1
CASSLDWGSEAFF
TGCGCCAGCAGCTTGGATTGGGGGTCTGAAGCTTTCTTT
>TRBV20-1|TRBD1|many|TRBJ2-7
CSAFTGTGAYEQYF
TGCAGTGCTTTCACCGGGACAGGGGCCTACGAGCAGTACTTC
>TRBV4-1|NA|NA|TRBJ2-7
CASHSSESYEQYF
TGCGCCAGTCATTCTAGCGAATCCTACGAGCAGTACTTC
>TRBV20-1|TRBD1|few|TRBJ2-6
CSATSPGTGVGANVLTF
TGCAGTGCTACCTCTCCCGGGACAGGGGTCGGGGCCAACGTCCTGACTTTC
>TRBV20-1|TRBD2|few|TRBJ2-1
CSARDRSGGWSNEQFF
TGCAGTGCTAGAGATAGGAGCGGGGGGTGGTCGAATGAGCAGTTCTTC
>TRBV12-3/TRBV12-4|TRBD2|NA|TRBJ2-1
CASSRTSGSHRAHEQFF
TGTGCCAGCAGTAGGACTAGCGGGTCCCACCGGGCCCATGAGCAGTTCTTC
>TRBV12-3/TRBV12-4|NA|NA|TRBJ1-6
CASSFVKNNSPLHF
TGTGCCAGCAGTTTTGTAAAAAACAATTCACCCCTCCACTTT
>TRBV4-2|TRBD2|few|TRBJ2-1
CASSQGLAGGREMPDQFF
TGTGCCAGCAGCCAGGGACTAGCGGGGGGGAGGGAGATGCCTGACCAGTTCTTC
>TRBV27|TRBD1|many|TRBJ2-2
CASSPLGTANTGELFF
TGTGCCAGCAGCCCCCTCGGGACAGCGAACACCGGGGAGCTGTTTTTT
>TRBV29-1|NA|NA|TRBJ1-5
CSATILNQPQHF
TGCAGCGCCACTATCCTCAATCAGCCCCAGCATTTT
>TRBV20-1|NA|few|TRBJ2-3
CSARAGSSTDTQYF
TGCAGTGCTAGAGCGGGCTCTAGCACAGATACGCAGTATTTT
>TRBV7-3|NA|NA|TRBJ2-3
CASSSTGQTSTDTQYF
TGTGCCAGCAGCTCGACGGGACAAACTAGCACAGATACGCAGTATTTT
>TRBV3-1|NA|NA|TRBJ2-7
CASSHLGLANYEQYF
TGTGCCAGCAGCCACTTGGGACTGGCCAACTACGAGCAGTACTTC
>TRBV6-6|TRBD2|few|TRBJ2-5
CASSYSQGGVVNF
TGTGCCAGCAGTTACTCGCAGGGAGGGGTAGTGAACTTC
>TRBV25-1|TRBD2|few|TRBJ2-1
CASSKTSGRPNEQFF
TGTGCCAGCTCCAAAACTAGCGGGAGGCCCAATGAGCAGTTCTTC
>TRBV3-1|NA|NA|TRBJ2-3
CASSQEAAGRSTDTQYF
TGTGCCAGCAGCCAAGAGGCGGCGGGGAGAAGCACAGATACGCAGTATTTT
>TRBV20-1|NA|NA|TRBJ2-1
CSASRERGGYNEQFF
TGCAGTGCTAGTAGGGAAAGGGGGGGCTACAATGAGCAGTTCTTC
>TRBV7-2|TRBD2|few|TRBJ2-7
CASSLGLALNEQYF
TGTGCCAGCAGCTTAGGACTAGCGCTCAACGAGCAGTACTTC
>TRBV7-6|NA|many|TRBJ2-7
CASSLYPIYEQYF
TGTGCCAGCAGCTTATACCCTATCTACGAGCAGTACTTC
>TRBV9|TRBD1|few|TRBJ1-2
CASSPTSYRGRWNGYTF
TGTGCCAGCAGCCCCACTAGCTACAGGGGGCGGTGGAATGGCTACACCTTC
>TRBV29-1|TRBD2|NA|TRBJ2-2
CSGGTSGRGGTGELFF
TGCAGCGGCGGGACTAGCGGGAGGGGAGGCACCGGGGAGCTGTTTTTT
>TRBV4-2|NA|few|TRBJ2-5
CASSQASAQETQYF
TGTGCCAGCAGCCAAGCTAGCGCCCAAGAGACCCAGTACTTC